The 32 T cell receptor beta chains below come from one sample, sequenced in a study of blood T cells in healthy people across ages. Using a J-beta primer mix together with a sample-barcoded 5' primer, a second PCR was run for about 6 to 12 cycles. TCRdb called the 5' RACE reads again in MiXCR, with one record for every CDR3 protein. The sample consists of around 1.5 million distinct CDR3 sequences, around 39% of them appearing once. Sequenced sample: blood. The receptor source for this set is a young woman in good health.

This chain uses TRBV27 with TRBJ1-2, with 9 bases that match TRBD1. CDR1 is MNHEY and CDR2 is SMNVEV in the germline V gene (reference sequence). V shed 3 bases and J 1 base; nucleotides not matched to a gene: 6. This CDR3 is built from 16 residues. The CDR3 sequence is CASSFQGQGNNYGYTF. DNA for the CDR3: TGTGCCAGCAGTTTCCAGGGACAGGGCAATAACTATGGCTACACCTTC.

The chain joins TRBV2 to TRBJ2-1; D unclear. Per germline, CDR1 SNHLY and CDR2 FYNNEI. V dropped 6 bases and J dropped 4 bases, with 19 bases sitting between them. The CDR3 has 16 amino acids. The DNA of the CDR3 is TGTGCCAGCAGCGCAGCCAGCCCCGAAAATTACAATGAGCAGTTCTTC. Amino acids: CASSAASPENYNEQFF.

V and J are TRBV6-6 and TRBJ2-3; D ambiguous. The CDR3 is 17 amino acids. Trimming left V 7 bases short and J 7 bases short, with 27 bases between. Looked up from germline, CDR1 is MNHNY and CDR2 is SVGAGI (reference sequence). The CDR3 spells CASTQTRTQNNHHTQYF. DNA of the CDR3: TGTGCCAGCACCCAGACCCGGACCCAAAACAACCACCATACGCAGTATTTT.

The J gene is TRBJ2-7, the V gene TRBV6-5, with 9 positions matching TRBD2. The CDR3 runs 16 residues. Germline V CDR1 and CDR2: MNHEY, SVGAGI. V dropped 0 bases and J dropped 0; count of bases not matched to a gene: 3. CDR3 residues: CASSYSTSGVSYEQYF. The DNA for the CDR3 is TGTGCCAGCAGTTACTCGACTAGCGGAGTCTCCTACGAGCAGTACTTC.

This clonotype was counted only a few times. V gene TRBV20-1 combines with J gene TRBJ2-4, with 13 bases lining up with TRBD2. The DNA matches TRBJ2-7 better at its end, which makes the J call doubtful. This CDR3 contains 15 residues. Germline assignment: CDR1 DFQATT and CDR2 SNEGSKA (reference sequence). CDR3 amino acids: CSARDRLAGGDEQYF. In DNA, the CDR3 is TGCAGTGCTAGAGATCGACTAGCGGGGGGCGACGAGCAGTACTTC.

The sample holds one count of this clonotype. This chain joins TRBV7-7 and TRBJ2-1, with TRBD2 as a possible D gene (6 bases). In germline, CDR1 is SSHAT, CDR2 FNYEAQ (reference sequence). This CDR3 has 16 residues. The CDR3 nucleotides are TGTACTAGCAGCCACAACCCCACGGGAATATACAATGAGCAGTTCTTC. Amino acids: CTSSHNPTGIYNEQFF.

V and J are TRBV25-1 and TRBJ1-6; possible D gene TRBD1, 5 bases. Between the trimmed V and J ends, which lost 1 base and 10 bases, there was a span of 8 bases. Germline V lookup: CDR1 MGHDK, CDR2 SYGVNS. This CDR3 comprises 13 residues. The CDR3 loop is CASSEFRGSPLHF. CDR3 sequence (DNA): TGTGCCAGCAGTGAATTTAGGGGCTCACCCCTCCACTTT.

The chain is built from TRBV4-1 and TRBJ1-6; no reliable D call. This CDR3 is built from 17 residues. V lost 0 bases to trimming and J lost 0 bases, with 9 bases between them. The germline V gene has CDR1 MGHRA and CDR2 YSYEKL. For the CDR3, the DNA is TGCGCCAGCAGCCAAGATGTACTCGGCTCCTATAATTCACCCCTCCACTTT. Residues: CASSQDVLGSYNSPLHF.

The chain joins TRBV7-2 to TRBJ2-1; TRBD2 might be the D (5 bases). Germline CDR1 and CDR2: SGHTA and FQGNSA. Trimming removed 3 bases from V and 0 bases from J, with 12 bases in between. The CDR3 length is 16 residues. The CDR3 coding sequence is TGTGCCAGCAGCTTGGCCGGAGGTATCTCCTACAATGAGCAGTTCTTC. Protein product: CASSLAGGISYNEQFF.

The J gene is TRBJ1-1, the V gene TRBV6-1; D remains unclear. This CDR3 comprises 14 residues. The ends were cut back, 6 bases at V and 1 base at J, with 12 bases in the middle. Per germline, CDR1 MNHNS and CDR2 SASEGT. In DNA, the CDR3 is TGTGCCAGCAGCAGAGGACCGTCGAACACTGAAGCTTTCTTT. Amino acids: CASSRGPSNTEAFF.

The V gene is TRBV6-1, the J gene TRBJ2-3; TRBD2 aligns across 10 bases. This CDR3 spans 17 amino acids. From germline, CDR1 is MNHNS and CDR2 SASEGT. V lost 5 bases and J lost 3; bases outside the gene matches: 11. Here the CDR3 reads CASSKLGLAELTDTQYF. CDR3 bases: TGTGCCAGCAGTAAACTTGGACTAGCGGAGTTGACAGATACGCAGTATTTT.

The CDR3 is CSARPQGATGELFF. Here the CDR3 DNA reads TGCAGTGCTAGACCCCAGGGGGCCACCGGGGAGCTGTTTTTT. The chain joins TRBV20-1 to TRBJ2-2; 8 nucleotides line up with TRBD1. This CDR3 is 14 amino acids long. Trimming cost V 2 bases and J 4 bases; bases outside gene matches: 3. Germline V CDR1 and CDR2: DFQATT, SNEGSKA (reference sequence).

The genes are TRBV7-9 and TRBJ1-1; tentatively, D is TRBD1 (5 bases). This CDR3 has 16 residues. V dropped 3 bases and J dropped 0 bases, with 14 bases sitting between them. Per the germline V gene, CDR1 is SEHNR and CDR2 is FQNEAQ (reference sequence). The CDR3 DNA sequence: TGTGCCAGCAGCTTTGCCACAGGAGAAATGAACACTGAAGCTTTCTTT. Its protein is CASSFATGEMNTEAFF.

The rearrangement uses TRBV20-1 and TRBJ2-5; TRBD1 matches at 8 bases. The CDR3 has 14 amino acids. J gave up 3 bases and V 7 bases, and 10 bases lay outside the gene matches. Germline CDR1 is DFQATT and CDR2 is SNEGSKA (reference sequence). CDR3 nucleotides: TGCAGTGTCAGAGCGTCACAGGGGGAAGAGACCCAGTACTTC. As protein: CSVRASQGEETQYF.

The chain combines TRBV7-2 with TRBJ2-1; 8 positions match TRBD2. The CDR3 loop spans 15 amino acids. Germline-derived CDR1 and CDR2 are SGHTA and FQGNSA. V trimming: 3 bases; J trimming: 5 bases; junction bases outside the gene matches: 6. This chain's CDR3 is CASSFIAGPDNEQFF. The DNA of the CDR3 is TGTGCCAGCAGCTTTATAGCGGGACCGGACAATGAGCAGTTCTTC.

The J gene is TRBJ2-7, the V gene TRBV6-1; the match to TRBD1 covers 7 bases. This CDR3 contains 16 residues. Trimming removed 3 bases from V and 0 bases from J; junction bases left unmatched: 8. Germline lookup yields CDR1 MNHNS and CDR2 SASEGT. Written as DNA, the CDR3 is TGTGCCAGCAGTGATTCGGACAGGCCCCTCTCCTACGAGCAGTACTTC. It encodes CASSDSDRPLSYEQYF.

This clonotype appeared a few times. V gene TRBV9 combines with J gene TRBJ2-1; 9 nucleotides line up with TRBD2. The V gene end was trimmed by 0 bases and the J gene end by 7 bases; junction bases not matched to a gene: 8. The CDR3 sequence is 16 residues long. From germline, CDR1 is SGDLS and CDR2 YYNGEE. The CDR3: CASSVATASGENEQFF. The CDR3 region has the DNA TGTGCCAGCAGCGTAGCTACGGCTAGCGGGGAGAATGAGCAGTTCTTC.

As DNA, the CDR3 is TGTGCCAGCAGTGGTAGGGGCAGAGGGGCTAGCTATGGCTACACCTTC. This encodes CASSGRGRGASYGYTF. V and J are TRBV6-1 and TRBJ1-2; a weak D match, TRBD1 (5 bases). This CDR3 region has 16 residues. V gave up 4 bases and J gave up 4 bases, with 19 bases separating them. Germline V CDR1 and CDR2: MNHNS, SASEGT.

V and J are TRBV28 and TRBJ2-7; D is unclear. The CDR3 covers 10 residues. Germline CDR1 MDHEN, CDR2 SYDVKM. The V end lost 8 bases, the J end lost 5 bases, and 7 bases lay between the germline ends. CDR3 loop: CASGYHEQYF. CDR3 DNA: TGTGCCAGCGGATACCACGAGCAGTACTTC. The whole variable domain, filled in from reference TRBV28 and TRBJ2-7, reads DVKVTQSSRYLVKRTGEKVFLECVQDMDHENMFWYRQDPGLGLRLIYFSYDVKMKEKGDIPEGYSVSREKKERFSLILESASTNQTSMYLCASGYHEQYFGPGTRLTVT.

CDR3 bases: TGTGCCAGCAGCGGGGGACAGGGGGACCCATCCTACGAGCAGTACTTC. Residues: CASSGGQGDPSYEQYF. This chain joins TRBV5-6 and TRBJ2-7; 11 positions match TRBD1. CDR3 length: 16 residues. Per germline, CDR1 SGHDT and CDR2 YYEEEE. V was pared by 4 bases and J by 1 base, with 7 bases of the junction left unmatched.

The sample holds one count of this clonotype. The chain joins TRBV28 to TRBJ2-4, with 7 positions matching TRBD2. TRBJ2-7 explains the end of the DNA better; the J call may be wrong. This CDR3 is 15 amino acids long. Germline CDR1 and CDR2: MDHEN and SYDVKM. CDR3 sequence: CASSRPAGLSYEQYF. In DNA, the CDR3 is TGTGCCAGCAGTAGGCCAGCGGGACTGTCCTACGAGCAGTACTTC.

This rearrangement joins TRBV15 to TRBJ2-1; TRBD1 agrees at 9 bases. CDR1 is LNHNV, CDR2 YYDKDF, per germline (reference sequence). With V trimmed by 3 bases and J by 9 bases, 9 bases remained unmatched. The CDR3 extends over 15 amino acids. CDR3 amino acids: CATSSPGTGFGEQFF. The DNA for the CDR3 is TGTGCCACCAGCAGTCCCGGGACAGGGTTCGGTGAGCAGTTCTTC.

V usage is TRBV20-1 and J usage is TRBJ2-2; D is tentatively TRBD1 or TRBD2 (5 bases each). The CDR3 runs 14 residues. Germline-derived CDR1 and CDR2 are DFQATT and SNEGSKA (reference sequence). The V end was cut by 5 bases, the J end by 2 bases, with 12 bases between. The CDR3 sequence is CSARPGTNTGELFF. DNA for the CDR3: TGCAGTGCTCGCCCCGGGACCAACACCGGGGAGCTGTTTTTT.

The V gene is TRBV6-1, the J gene TRBJ2-3; 13 bases are shared with TRBD2. The V gene's germline CDR1 is MNHNS and CDR2 SASEGT. The CDR3 has 19 amino acids. Trimming at V came to 8 bases and at J to 0 bases, leaving 14 bases not matched to a gene. The CDR3 DNA is TGTGCCAGCGCTGGTACTAGCGGGGGGGCCCATCTTAGCACAGATACGCAGTATTTT. Its translation: CASAGTSGGAHLSTDTQYF.

This sequence joins TRBV5-1 and TRBJ2-5, with D perhaps matching TRBD2 (7 bases). The CDR3 consists of 17 residues. The germline CDR1 and CDR2 sequences are SGHRS and YFSETQ. V lost 4 bases to trimming and J lost 11 bases, with 30 bases between them. The CDR3 sequence is CASSPDFGAGADNEQYF. The DNA of the CDR3 is TGCGCCAGCAGCCCCGATTTTGGTGCGGGGGCCGACAATGAGCAGTACTTC.

V and J are TRBV9 and TRBJ2-1; TRBD2 might be the D (6 bases). V was pared by 0 bases and J by 8 bases, with 9 bases between. CDR1 is SGDLS and CDR2 is YYNGEE in the germline V gene. This CDR3 has 13 residues. This CDR3 is CASSVGPGDEQFF. The CDR3 DNA follows: TGTGCCAGCAGCGTAGGGCCGGGAGATGAGCAGTTCTTC.

The CDR3 spells CASRSPTRDSPFGYTF. Here the CDR3 DNA reads TGTGCCAGCAGGTCCCCCACCCGAGACAGTCCTTTTGGCTACACCTTC. V and J are TRBV6-6 and TRBJ1-2; weak D call: TRBD1 (5 bases). Trimming took 6 bases from V and 7 from J, leaving 24 bases between them. There are 16 residues in the CDR3. The germline V gene has CDR1 MNHNY and CDR2 SVGAGI (reference sequence).

J is TRBJ1-5 and V is TRBV28, with 8 bases matching TRBD1. Per germline, CDR1 MDHEN and CDR2 SYDVKM. The CDR3 runs to 15 residues. J gave up 3 bases and V 5 bases, and 6 bases lay outside the gene matches. For the CDR3, the DNA is TGTGCCAGCAGTCCGGGGACAGGACCCAATCAGCCCCAGCATTTT. Translating gives CASSPGTGPNQPQHF. The variable domain in full, with the rest retrieved from reference TRBV28 and TRBJ1-5, is DVKVTQSSRYLVKRTGEKVFLECVQDMDHENMFWYRQDPGLGLRLIYFSYDVKMKEKGDIPEGYSVSREKKERFSLILESASTNQTSMYLCASSPGTGPNQPQHFGDGTRLSIL.

The J gene is TRBJ1-5, the V gene TRBV3-1; the D is unclear. Trimming stripped 1 base from V and 3 bases from J, with 10 bases between. The germline V gene encodes CDR1 LGHDT and CDR2 YNNKEL (reference sequence). This CDR3 region has 15 residues. The CDR3 coding sequence is TGTGCCAGCAGCCAAGGCGACCTATTCAATCAGCCCCAGCATTTT. Amino acids: CASSQGDLFNQPQHF.

This clonotype is a singleton in its sample. This chain links TRBV7-9 with TRBJ2-5; tentative D call: TRBD1 (6 bases). TRBJ2-7 matches the DNA end more closely, so the J call is doubtful. This CDR3 spans 13 amino acids. Per germline, CDR1 SEHNR and CDR2 FQNEAQ (reference sequence). CDR3 protein: CASSFTQGSEQYF. In DNA, the CDR3 is TGTGCCAGCAGCTTTACACAGGGAAGCGAGCAGTACTTC.

J is TRBJ2-5 and V is TRBV14, with D maybe TRBD2 (6 bases). Judging by the DNA end, TRBJ2-7 fits better; the J call may be wrong. CDR1 and CDR2 (germline): SGHDN, FVKESK. The CDR3 is 17 residues long. The chain's CDR3 is CASSQDPGVTFRNEQYF. The CDR3 DNA is TGTGCCAGCAGCCAAGACCCGGGGGTGACGTTCCGGAACGAGCAGTACTTC.

The V gene is TRBV21-1, the J gene TRBJ2-7; the table gives TRBD1 as D, unverified against the DNA. TRBV21-1 corresponds to a pseudogene. The CDR3 is made up of 16 amino acids. CDR3 coding DNA: TGTGCCAGCAGCCCCCGCCCCCGGTACCTTAATGCAGGGCAGTACTTC. It codes for CASSPRPRYLNAGQYF.